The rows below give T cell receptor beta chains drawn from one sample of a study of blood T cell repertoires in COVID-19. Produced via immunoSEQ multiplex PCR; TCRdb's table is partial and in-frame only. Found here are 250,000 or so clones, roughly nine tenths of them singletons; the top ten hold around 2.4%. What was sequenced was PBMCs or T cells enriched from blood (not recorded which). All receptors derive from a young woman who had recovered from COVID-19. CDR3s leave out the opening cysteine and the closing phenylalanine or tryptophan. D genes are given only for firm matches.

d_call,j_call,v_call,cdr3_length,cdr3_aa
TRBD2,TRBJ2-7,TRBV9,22,ASSVAKWVKGVNRHWAGGLEQY
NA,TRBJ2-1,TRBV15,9,ATSSGGAQF
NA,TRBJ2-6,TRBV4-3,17,ASSQDAPGSHSGANVLT
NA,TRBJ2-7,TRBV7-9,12,ASSLWTEGGEQY
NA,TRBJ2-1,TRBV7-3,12,ASSGSGSYNEQF
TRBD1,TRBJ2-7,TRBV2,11,ASRLAGGLEQY
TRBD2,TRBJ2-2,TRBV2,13,ASSTSGGAIGELF
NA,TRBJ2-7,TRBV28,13,ASRLLQGTGYEQY
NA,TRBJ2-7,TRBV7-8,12,ASSLRQISYEQY
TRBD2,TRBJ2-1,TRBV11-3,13,ASSFSLAGANEQF
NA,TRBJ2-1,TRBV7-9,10,ASSLEQGEQF
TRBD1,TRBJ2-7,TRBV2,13,ASSPPGQVSYEQY
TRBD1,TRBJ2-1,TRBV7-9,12,ASSSDRGYNEQF
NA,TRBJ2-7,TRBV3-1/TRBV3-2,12,ASSTDSRRHEQY
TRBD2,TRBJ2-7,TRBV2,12,ASREREAYYEQY
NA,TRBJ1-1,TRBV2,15,ASSIRPPGGSNTEAF
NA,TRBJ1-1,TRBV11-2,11,ASSEAGLTEAF
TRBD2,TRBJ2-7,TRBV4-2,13,ASSQEGEGTYEQY
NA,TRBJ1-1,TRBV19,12,ASSIRVSNTEAF
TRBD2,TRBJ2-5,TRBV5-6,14,ASSLASGTTNETQY
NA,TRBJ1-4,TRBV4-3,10,ASSQRNEKLF
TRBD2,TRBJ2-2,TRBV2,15,ASSFLAGEVGTGELF
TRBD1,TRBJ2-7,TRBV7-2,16,ASSSRGRRGGRTGEQY
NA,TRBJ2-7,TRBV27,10,ASSEADTKQY
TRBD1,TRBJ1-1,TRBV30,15,AWSPLDRASGITEAF
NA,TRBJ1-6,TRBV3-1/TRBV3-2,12,ASSSTGANSPLH
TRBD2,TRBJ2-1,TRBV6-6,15,ASSLKPWTSGHNEQF